The entry below gives a single TCR beta chain sequence along with its context. Its antigen is unknown. Single viable CD3+CD4+CD8-CD45RO+ cells were sorted as the memory CD4+ T cells. The data stem from a study of memory CD4+ T cells and cytomegalovirus serostatus. General observations from the study: Each of approximately 73 CMV-associated TCRbeta sequences occurred in one to five individuals.

The CDR3 is made up of 12 amino acids. V lost 6 bases and J lost 9, with 11 bases in between. Germline V gene data show CDR1 as MDHEN and CDR2 as SYDVKM. The assay was immunoSEQ multiplex PCR, and TCRdb's table has in-frame clones only and misses some. The sample lists 85,000 to 100,000 clones, about 80% occurring once. The genes are TRBV28 and TRBJ2-2; D is unresolved. The clonotype comes from an adult in good health and CMV-seropositive. Sequenced: memory CD4+ T cells from blood. The CDR3 DNA follows: TGTGCCAGCAGCCTCGTTAGGAGGGAGCTGTTTTTT. This encodes CASSLVRRELFF.